Each of the 13 T cell receptor beta chains below was sequenced from the same sample in a study of immune characterization of retroperitoneal liposarcoma. TCRdb re-called the PCR reads through MiXCR, storing one row per CDR3 protein. The sample records around 10,000 distinct CDR3 sequences, about 46% being singletons. Specimen: tumor tissue. The source of these receptors is a female donor with retroperitoneal liposarcoma.

This clonotype showed up just a few times. CDR3 in amino acids: CASSPALTRGRDQPQHF. CDR3 nucleotide sequence: TGTGCCAGCAGCCCAGCCCTAACACGGGGGAGGGATCAGCCCCAGCATTTT. The chain combines TRBV7-2 with TRBJ1-5, with D perhaps matching TRBD1 (5 bases). Germline V gene sequence: CDR1 SGHTA, CDR2 FQGNSA. Trimming removed 5 bases from V and 5 bases from J, with 22 bases in between. The CDR3 totals 17 residues. Complete variable domain (other parts from reference TRBV7-2 and TRBJ1-5): GAGVSQSPSNKVTEKGKDVELRCDPISGHTALYWYRQSLGQGLEFLIYFQGNSAPDKSGLPSDRFSAERTGGSVSTLTIQRTQQEDSAVYLCASSPALTRGRDQPQHFGDGTRLSIL.

This chain links TRBV6-1 with TRBJ1-6; perhaps TRBD1 as D (6 bases). V lost 0 bases, J lost 6 bases, and 21 bases lay in between. The germline V gene encodes CDR1 MNHNS and CDR2 SASEGT. This CDR3 contains 19 residues. DNA of the CDR3: TGTGCCAGCAGTGAAGCCACCAATATACGGGGGGCGCGTAATTCACCCCTCCACTTT. Residues: CASSEATNIRGARNSPLHF.

This chain uses TRBV7-9 with TRBJ2-3; weak D call: TRBD2 (6 bases). V lost 5 bases to trimming and J lost 4 bases, with 13 bases between them. CDR1 is SEHNR and CDR2 is FQNEAQ in the germline V gene (reference sequence). This CDR3 comprises 14 residues. CDR3 nucleotide sequence: TGTGCCAGCAGCCATAGCGGAGGCGCAGATACGCAGTATTTT. Translation: CASSHSGGADTQYF.

V and J are TRBV12-3 or TRBV12-4 and TRBJ2-1; D may be TRBD1 (9 bases). The end of the DNA aligns better with TRBJ2-4, so the J call may be wrong. This CDR3 comprises 17 residues. CDR3 in amino acids: CASRGGGTGLAKNIQYF. The CDR3, as DNA: TGTGCCAGCAGAGGCGGGGGGACAGGGTTAGCCAAAAACATTCAGTACTTC.

The count of this clonotype is one. This sequence joins TRBV12-3 or TRBV12-4 and TRBJ2-2; possible D gene TRBD1, 5 bases. The CDR3 has 15 amino acids. V dropped 7 bases and J dropped 3 bases, with 15 bases sitting between them. The CDR3 DNA sequence: TGTGCCAGCAAACCGTCGACAGCGCACACCGGGGAGCTGTTTTTT. Amino acids: CASKPSTAHTGELFF.

Of note for this clonotype: The CDR3 carries no conserved terminal phenylalanine or tryptophan, so it likely arises from a read error. The J gene is TRBJ2-1, the V gene TRBV24-1; 7 nucleotides line up with TRBD1. Germline CDR1 KGHDR, CDR2 SFDVKD. Losses at the gene ends were 0 bases for V and 10 bases for J; bases not matched to a gene: 5. CDR3 length: 14 amino acids. CDR3 residues: CATSDLTTTGEQFS. Written as DNA, the CDR3 is TGTGCCACCAGTGATTTGACGACGACAGGGGAGCAGTTCTCC.

The DNA of the CDR3 is TGTGCCAGCAGTGACCTCCGAGCCGGCTTCAGGCGCGAGCAGTACTTC. Amino acids: CASSDLRAGFRREQYF. The rearrangement links TRBV6-1 to TRBJ2-5, with D hard to call. The DNA matches TRBJ2-7 better at its end, which makes the J call doubtful. This CDR3 region has 16 residues. Germline lookup yields CDR1 MNHNS and CDR2 SASEGT.

The rearrangement uses TRBV6-5 and TRBJ2-7, with D possibly matching TRBD2 (7 bases). Per the germline V gene, CDR1 is MNHEY and CDR2 is SVGAGI. Trimming cost V 4 bases and J 7 bases, with 26 bases left between them. The CDR3 sequence is 17 residues long. CDR3 nucleotides: TGTGCCAGCAGTTCGCTAGGGGGGGGGCCAGCCGACAATGAGCAGTACTTC. It translates to CASSSLGGGPADNEQYF.

This clonotype is deemed medium-sized. The chain uses TRBV12-3 or TRBV12-4 and TRBJ2-1; 8 bases match TRBD1. The CDR3 runs to 17 residues. The V and J ends lost 6 bases and 2 bases, in that order; junction bases with no gene match: 12. CDR3 sequence (DNA): TGTGCCAGCAGACTGAGAAGGAGGACAGGGACCTACAATGAGCAGTTCTTC. This codes for CASRLRRRTGTYNEQFF.

This clonotype was counted once. The rearrangement links TRBV6-1 to TRBJ1-5, with TRBD1 identical over 7 bases. V lost 4 bases, J lost 2 bases, and 8 bases stayed unmatched. The CDR3 sequence is 16 residues long. CDR1 MNHNS and CDR2 SASEGT come from the germline V gene. DNA for the CDR3: TGTGCCAGCAGTGGCCGACAGGGAGGAGGCAATCAGCCCCAGCATTTT. It yields the protein CASSGRQGGGNQPQHF.

A single count supports this clonotype. The chain employs TRBV6-1 and TRBJ2-5; 7 bases agree with TRBD2. The DNA end lines up better with TRBJ2-7; the J call may be wrong. Germline lookup yields CDR1 MNHNS and CDR2 SASEGT. The CDR3 runs 16 residues. The CDR3 bases are TGTGCCAGCAGTGAAGGTTTTTCAGCGGGAAACTACGAGCAGTACTTC. It yields the protein CASSEGFSAGNYEQYF.

This clonotype was recorded a few times. The chain recombines TRBV7-2 with TRBJ2-3; 11 bases agree with TRBD2. Germline CDR1 SGHTA, CDR2 FQGNSA. V gave up 5 bases and J gave up 5 bases; unmatched junction bases: 6. The CDR3 has 15 residues. CDR3: CASSQLAGVLDTQYF. The DNA of the CDR3 is TGTGCCAGCAGCCAACTAGCGGGAGTTTTAGATACGCAGTATTTT.

This chain links TRBV27 with TRBJ2-1; D may be TRBD1 (5 bases). The better agreement between TRBJ2-5 and the DNA end casts doubt on the J call. This CDR3 contains 12 residues. Germline CDR1 MNHEY, CDR2 SMNVEV (reference sequence). CDR3 sequence: CASSLYRETQYF. The CDR3 DNA is TGTGCCAGCAGTTTATACAGGGAGACCCAGTACTTC.